This TCR beta chain originates from a study of shared clonotypes between healthy human individuals. Study-wide points: Sampling included only blood; tissue repertoires likely differ. Despite large depth, rarefaction showed incomplete sorted-subset sequencing. Compared with memory subsets, naive subsets generally had larger estimated richness.

Some clones are missing from TCRdb's copy, which holds only in-frame ones; the method was immunoSEQ multiplex PCR. In the table there are roughly 500,000 clones, more than 95% of which are singletons. Of note for this clone: The antigen remains unidentified.

The germline CDR1 and CDR2 sequences are SGHRS and YFSETQ. The CDR3 has 15 residues. J gave up 2 bases and V 4 bases, and 5 bases lay outside the gene matches. The clonotype was recovered from a woman aged 25 to 39 in good health. The rearrangement links TRBV5-1 to TRBJ2-7; 11 bases agree with TRBD1. Sequencing was performed on naive CD4+ T cells sorted from blood. Subset given: CD45RA+ positively selected. CDR3 loop: CASSRLGQGAYEQYF. For the CDR3, the DNA is TGCGCCAGCAGCCGGCTGGGACAGGGGGCCTACGAGCAGTACTTC.